This entry lists 13 T cell receptor beta chains sequenced from one sample in a study of regulatory T cells in long-lasting Graves disease. In building TCR beta libraries, iRepertoire HTBI primers were used together with Arm-PCR of CDR3 regions. TCRdb recomputed calls from the multiplex PCR reads with MiXCR, one row per CDR3 protein. The sample shows 560,000 or so distinct CDR3 sequences, 15% to 20% of them seen only once. The sample's time point: newly diagnosed GD, antithyroid drugs for less than 3 months. Following extraction of RNA from PBMCs, that RNA was used to make the TCR library. These data are also associated with another study on T cells in Graves' hyperthyroidism and ophthalmopathy.

The specimen was peripheral blood mononuclear cells (PBMCs), collected at new diagnosis, from a patient treated with antithyroid drugs. The source is a man between 18 and 29 years old with Graves disease.

This rearrangement joins TRBV9 to TRBJ2-7, with TRBD1 matching over 9 bases. In germline, CDR1 is SGDLS, CDR2 YYNGEE. This CDR3 comprises 14 residues. With V trimmed by 0 bases and J by 3 bases, 1 base remained unmatched. The CDR3 sequence: CASSVGQGVYEQYF. The CDR3 nucleotides read TGTGCCAGCAGCGTAGGACAGGGGGTCTACGAGCAGTACTTC.

This sequence joins TRBV6-5 and TRBJ2-1; D is undetermined. Trimming pared 0 bases from V and 5 bases from J, leaving 5 bases between. CDR1 is MNHEY, CDR2 SVGAGI, per germline. CDR3 length: 13 residues. CDR3: CASSYSLDNEQFF. CDR3 DNA: TGTGCCAGCAGTTACTCGCTCGACAATGAGCAGTTCTTC.

V and J are TRBV2 and TRBJ2-4; D call uncertain. This CDR3 region has 12 residues. V shed 3 bases and J shed 6 bases, with 6 bases lying between them. Germline CDR1 SNHLY, CDR2 FYNNEI. The CDR3 region has the DNA TGTGCCAGCAGTGAGACCAGAAACATTCAGTACTTC. It translates to CASSETRNIQYF.

This clonotype was recorded at least ten times. The CDR3 region has the DNA TGTGCCAGCAGCCAAGATTTGGGGGCAAAGGGAGATGAGCAGTTCTTC. This sequence encodes CASSQDLGAKGDEQFF. J is TRBJ2-1 and V is TRBV14; tentatively, D is TRBD1 (6 bases). In germline, CDR1 is SGHDN, CDR2 FVKESK. The CDR3 has 16 residues. Trimming cost V 0 bases and J 8 bases, with 17 bases left between them.

This clonotype appeared many times. CDR3 protein: CASGDYRDSYEQYF. The CDR3 bases are TGTGCCAGCGGGGATTACAGGGATTCCTACGAGCAGTACTTC. The J gene is TRBJ2-7, the V gene TRBV28; maybe TRBD1 (6 bases). Deletions cut 8 bases from V and 1 base from J, with 15 bases between. CDR1 and CDR2 from the germline V gene are MDHEN and SYDVKM. The CDR3 extends over 14 amino acids. The full variable domain, completed using reference TRBV28 and TRBJ2-7, is DVKVTQSSRYLVKRTGEKVFLECVQDMDHENMFWYRQDPGLGLRLIYFSYDVKMKEKGDIPEGYSVSREKKERFSLILESASTNQTSMYLCASGDYRDSYEQYFGPGTRLTVT.

This chain connects TRBV29-1 to TRBJ2-6; D is uncertain. Germline V lookup: CDR1 SQVTM, CDR2 ANQGSEA. Deletions cut 6 bases from V and 1 base from J, with 16 bases between. This CDR3 has 16 amino acids. The CDR3 reads CSVSNSRISGANVLTF. In DNA form, the CDR3 reads TGCAGCGTGTCGAACTCGAGGATATCTGGGGCCAACGTCCTGACTTTC.

Many counts were recorded for this clonotype. The chain is built from TRBV5-1 and TRBJ2-1, with TRBD1 as a possible D gene (5 bases). Germline V gene data show CDR1 as SGHRS and CDR2 as YFSETQ. The V and J ends lost 1 base and 3 bases respectively, with 17 bases between them. The CDR3 length is 17 residues. CDR3: CASSLNPSNQGYNEQFF. CDR3 DNA sequence: TGCGCCAGCAGCTTGAATCCCTCCAACCAGGGCTACAATGAGCAGTTCTTC.

The V call is TRBV6-2 or TRBV6-3, the J call TRBJ2-4; 11 bases map to TRBD1. V shed 5 bases and J 5 bases; nucleotides not matched to a gene: 14. The germline V gene has CDR1 MNHEY and CDR2 SVGEGT. CDR3 length: 18 residues. The CDR3 region is CASSTDRGRGIPQNIQYF. For the CDR3, the DNA is TGTGCCAGCAGTACGGACAGGGGGCGAGGTATCCCTCAAAACATTCAGTACTTC.

This clonotype was counted ten times or more. The junction does not match germline at one end; this may be a read error. The chain combines TRBV28 with TRBJ2-7; 12 nucleotides line up with TRBD1. From germline, CDR1 is MDHEN and CDR2 SYDVKM. The CDR3 sequence is 14 residues long. The CDR3 region has the DNA TGCGCCAGCAGGGACAGGGGGCCAGTGCACGAGCAGTACTTC. Amino acid sequence: CASRDRGPVHEQYF.

V gene TRBV2 combines with J gene TRBJ1-6; TRBD1 might be the D (5 bases). There are 14 residues in the CDR3. Germline V lookup: CDR1 SNHLY, CDR2 FYNNEI. Trimming left V 3 bases short and J 7 bases short, with 10 bases between. The CDR3 sequence is CASSEGPANSPLHF. The CDR3 bases are TGTGCCAGCAGTGAGGGACCTGCAAATTCACCCCTCCACTTT.

This clonotype was observed at least ten times. This chain links TRBV30 with TRBJ2-1; TRBD2 matches 13 bases. The CDR3 is 15 residues long. In germline, CDR1 is GTSNPN, CDR2 SVGIG (reference sequence). Germline trimming cut 4 bases from V and 7 bases from J; bases unmatched to any gene: 7. CDR3 sequence: CAWTSGLAGTNEQFF. As DNA, the CDR3 is TGTGCCTGGACCTCGGGACTAGCGGGGACAAATGAGCAGTTCTTC. Using reference TRBV30 and TRBJ2-1 for the parts outside the CDR3, the full variable domain is SQTIHQWPATLVQPVGSPLSLECTVEGTSNPNLYWYRQAAGRGLQLLFYSVGIGQISSEVPQNLSASRPQDRQFILSSKKLLLSDSGFYLCAWTSGLAGTNEQFFGPGTRLTVL.

This chain joins TRBV11-2 and TRBJ2-4, with 8 bases lining up with TRBD2. Unmatched junction bases numbered 25, after V lost 5 bases and J lost 7 bases. This CDR3 contains 20 residues. Germline CDR1 reads SGHAT; CDR2 reads FQNNGV. CDR3 bases: TGTGCCAGCAGCCCTTCGGGGGAAGCGGGAGTTGGGAGAGTGAGGAACATTCAGTACTTC. Protein sequence: CASSPSGEAGVGRVRNIQYF.

At least ten counts were recorded for this clonotype. The rearrangement links TRBV12-3 or TRBV12-4 to TRBJ1-1, with D maybe TRBD1 (5 bases). V gave up 2 bases and J gave up 5 bases, with 12 bases separating them. The CDR3 sequence is 14 residues long. This CDR3 is CASSLYQGKTEAFF. CDR3 DNA sequence: TGTGCCAGCAGTTTATACCAGGGTAAGACTGAAGCTTTCTTT.